Listed below are T cell receptor beta chains from one sample, sequenced in a study of T cell responses to AZD1222 COVID-19 vaccine. The repertoire was sequenced with immunoSEQ multiplex PCR; TCRdb's copy has only in-frame clones and lacks some. The data hold about 150,000 clones, with roughly 82% observed a single time. The sample was peripheral blood, taken on day 0 of AZD1222 vaccination. These TCRs come from an adult in good health. The conserved cysteine and the conserved F or W are not part of the CDR3 here. A D gene is named only where the DNA matches it firmly.

V gene,D gene,J gene,CDR3 protein
TRBV11-2,TRBD2,TRBJ2-5,ASSLDPRAGGQETQY
TRBV28,.,TRBJ2-7,ASSLRAGTHEQY
TRBV7-9,.,TRBJ1-6,ASSSGRGHNSPLH
TRBV4-1,TRBD1,TRBJ1-4,ASSQGSGTGNEKLF
TRBV5-6,TRBD2,TRBJ2-7,ASSFRPVGGAYEQY
TRBV29-1,TRBD1,TRBJ1-1,SARGEGAWGTEAF
TRBV5-6,.,TRBJ2-1,ASSLGRVGEQF
TRBV18,.,TRBJ1-4,ASSPLGVGADEKLF
TRBV5-6,.,TRBJ1-1,ASSSTGGTEAF
TRBV2,.,TRBJ2-3,ASSADSPQY
TRBV18,.,TRBJ2-2,ASSPLKPGAGELF
TRBV3-1/TRBV3-2,.,TRBJ1-4,ASSWTAEEKLF
TRBV5-4,TRBD1,TRBJ1-1,ASSADRVYGEAF
TRBV6-2/TRBV6-3,.,TRBJ1-3,ASSYSAVGNTIY
TRBV19,.,TRBJ1-2,ASSLDSFYGYT
TRBV28,.,TRBJ1-3,ASEKSSGYSGNTIY
TRBV7-9,TRBD1,TRBJ2-7,ASSLVGTGDEQY
TRBV6-1,.,TRBJ1-2,ASSVATVWKGYGYT
TRBV5-4,.,TRBJ2-6,ASSLTVSGANVLT
TRBV11-2,TRBD1,TRBJ2-3,ASSRTQGFGDTQY
TRBV13,.,TRBJ1-4,ASSSPTDSNEKLF
TRBV28,.,TRBJ2-7,ASSFSPPVYYEQY
TRBV7-9,TRBD1,TRBJ2-7,ASSLETGAYEQY
TRBV13,TRBD2,TRBJ2-7,ASSAGGLMARGSEQY
TRBV6-5,.,TRBJ1-1,ASSYLSGNTEAF
TRBV6-5,.,TRBJ2-4,ASSYGLAKNIQY
TRBV5-6,.,TRBJ1-2,ASSSHYGYT
TRBV28,.,TRBJ2-7,AVGIPSSYEQY
TRBV5-8,TRBD1,TRBJ1-5,ASSRPGTGAGGNQPQH
TRBV29-1,.,TRBJ1-2,SVSGSWGYYGYT
TRBV4-2,TRBD2,TRBJ2-7,ASSQDVELAGRGYEQY
TRBV7-9,.,TRBJ1-2,ASSLGASYGYT
TRBV3-1/TRBV3-2,.,TRBJ1-2,ASSQASQGRHGYT
TRBV11-2,TRBD1,TRBJ2-7,ASSLPGQGENEQY
TRBV6-5,.,TRBJ1-1,ASSRGEMEAF